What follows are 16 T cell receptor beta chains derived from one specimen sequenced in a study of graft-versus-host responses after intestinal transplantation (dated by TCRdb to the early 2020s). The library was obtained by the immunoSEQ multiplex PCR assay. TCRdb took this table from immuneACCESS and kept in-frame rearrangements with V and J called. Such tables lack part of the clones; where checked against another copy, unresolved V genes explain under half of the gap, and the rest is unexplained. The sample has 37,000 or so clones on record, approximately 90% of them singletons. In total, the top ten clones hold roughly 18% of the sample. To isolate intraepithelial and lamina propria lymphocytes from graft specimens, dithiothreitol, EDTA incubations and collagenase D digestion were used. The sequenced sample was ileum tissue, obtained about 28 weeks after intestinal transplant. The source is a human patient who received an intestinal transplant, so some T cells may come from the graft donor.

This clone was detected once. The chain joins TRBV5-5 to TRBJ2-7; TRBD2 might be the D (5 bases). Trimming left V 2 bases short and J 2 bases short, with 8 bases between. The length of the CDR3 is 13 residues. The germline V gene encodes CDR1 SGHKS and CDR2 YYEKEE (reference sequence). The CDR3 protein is CASSFERAYEQYF. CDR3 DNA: TGTGCCAGCAGCTTTGAGAGGGCCTACGAGCAGTACTTC. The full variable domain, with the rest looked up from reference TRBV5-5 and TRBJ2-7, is DAGVTQSPTHLIKTRGQQVTLRCSPISGHKSVSWYQQVLGQGPQFIFQYYEKEERGRGNFPDRFSARQFPNYSSELNVNALLLGDSALYLCASSFERAYEQYFGPGTRLTVT.

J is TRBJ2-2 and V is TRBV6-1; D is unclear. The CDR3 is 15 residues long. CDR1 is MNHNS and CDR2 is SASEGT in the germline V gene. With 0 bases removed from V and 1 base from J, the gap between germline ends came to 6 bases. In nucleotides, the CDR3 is TGTGCCAGCAGTGAAGCTGGCAGGAACACCGGGGAGCTGTTTTTT. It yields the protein CASSEAGRNTGELFF.

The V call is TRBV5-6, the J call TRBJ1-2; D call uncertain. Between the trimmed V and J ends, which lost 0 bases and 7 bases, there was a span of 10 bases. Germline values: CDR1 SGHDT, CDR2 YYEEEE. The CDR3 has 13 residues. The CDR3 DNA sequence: TGTGCCAGCAGCTTGGCAGGCCTCCGTGGCTACACCTTC. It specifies CASSLAGLRGYTF.

The CDR3 reads CASRTSNQPQHF. In DNA, the CDR3 is TGTGCCAGCAGAACTAGCAATCAGCCCCAGCATTTT. The rearrangement joins TRBV27 to TRBJ1-5; D unresolved. Trimming removed 6 bases from V and 0 bases from J, with 3 bases in between. This CDR3 is built from 12 residues. Germline CDR1 reads MNHEY; CDR2 reads SMNVEV (reference sequence).

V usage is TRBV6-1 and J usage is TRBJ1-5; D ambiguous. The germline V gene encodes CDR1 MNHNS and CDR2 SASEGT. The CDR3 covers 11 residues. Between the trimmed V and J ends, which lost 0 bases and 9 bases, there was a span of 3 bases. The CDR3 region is CASSEAGPQHF. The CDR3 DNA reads TGTGCCAGCAGTGAAGCGGGGCCCCAGCATTTT.

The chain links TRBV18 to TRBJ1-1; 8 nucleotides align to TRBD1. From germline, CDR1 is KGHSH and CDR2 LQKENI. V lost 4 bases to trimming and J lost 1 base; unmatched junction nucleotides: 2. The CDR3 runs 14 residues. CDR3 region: CASSQDRGNTEAFF. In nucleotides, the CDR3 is TGTGCCAGCTCACAAGACAGGGGGAACACTGAAGCTTTCTTT.

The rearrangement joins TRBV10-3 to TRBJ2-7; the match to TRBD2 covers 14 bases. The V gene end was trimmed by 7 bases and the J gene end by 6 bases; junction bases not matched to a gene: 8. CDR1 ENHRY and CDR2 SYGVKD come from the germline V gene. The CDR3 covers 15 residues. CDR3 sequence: CAIMPRLAGGVEQYF. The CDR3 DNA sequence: TGTGCCATCATGCCTCGACTAGCGGGAGGGGTCGAGCAGTACTTC.

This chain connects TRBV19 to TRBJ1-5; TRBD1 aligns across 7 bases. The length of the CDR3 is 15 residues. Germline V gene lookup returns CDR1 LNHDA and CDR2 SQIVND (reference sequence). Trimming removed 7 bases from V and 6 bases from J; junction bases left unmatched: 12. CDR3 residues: CASIGGGLGAQPQHF. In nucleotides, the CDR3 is TGTGCCAGTATAGGAGGGGGCTTAGGGGCTCAGCCCCAGCATTTT.

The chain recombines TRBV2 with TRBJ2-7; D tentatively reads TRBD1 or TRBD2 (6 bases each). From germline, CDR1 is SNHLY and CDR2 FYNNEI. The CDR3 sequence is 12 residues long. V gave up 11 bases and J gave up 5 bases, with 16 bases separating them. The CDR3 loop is CAGREGGNEQYF. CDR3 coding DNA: TGTGCCGGACGGGAAGGGGGGAACGAGCAGTACTTC.

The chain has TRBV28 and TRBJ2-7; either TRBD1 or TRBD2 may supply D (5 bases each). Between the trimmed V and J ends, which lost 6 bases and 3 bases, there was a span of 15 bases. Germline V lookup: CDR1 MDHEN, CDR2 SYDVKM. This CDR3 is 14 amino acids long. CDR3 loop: CASSHQGTVYEQYF. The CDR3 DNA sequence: TGTGCCAGCAGCCATCAAGGGACGGTCTACGAGCAGTACTTC.

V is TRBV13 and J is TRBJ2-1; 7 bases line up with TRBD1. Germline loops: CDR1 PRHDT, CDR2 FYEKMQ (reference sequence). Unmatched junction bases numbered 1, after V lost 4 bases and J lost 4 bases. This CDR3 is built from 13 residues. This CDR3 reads CASSSGQYNEQFF. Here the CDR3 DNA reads TGTGCCAGCAGCTCGGGACAGTACAATGAGCAGTTCTTC.

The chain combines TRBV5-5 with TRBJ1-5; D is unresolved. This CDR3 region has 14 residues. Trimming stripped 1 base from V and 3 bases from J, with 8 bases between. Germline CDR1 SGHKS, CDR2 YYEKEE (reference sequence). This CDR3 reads CASSLNNYNQPQHF. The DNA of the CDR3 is TGTGCCAGCAGCTTGAACAATTACAATCAGCCCCAGCATTTT.

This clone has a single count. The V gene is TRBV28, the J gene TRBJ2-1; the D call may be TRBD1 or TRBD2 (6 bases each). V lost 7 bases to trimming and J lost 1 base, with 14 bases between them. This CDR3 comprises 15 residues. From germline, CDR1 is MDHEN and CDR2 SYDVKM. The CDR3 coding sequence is TGTGCCAGCAACTCCTGGGGGGCTTCCTACAATGAGCAGTTCTTC. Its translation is CASNSWGASYNEQFF.

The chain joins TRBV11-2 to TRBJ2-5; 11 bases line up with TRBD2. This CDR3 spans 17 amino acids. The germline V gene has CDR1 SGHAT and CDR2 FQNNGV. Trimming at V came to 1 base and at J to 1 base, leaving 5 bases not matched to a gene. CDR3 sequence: CASSLVLAGGPQETQYF. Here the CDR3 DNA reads TGTGCCAGCAGCTTAGTGCTAGCGGGAGGCCCCCAAGAGACCCAGTACTTC.

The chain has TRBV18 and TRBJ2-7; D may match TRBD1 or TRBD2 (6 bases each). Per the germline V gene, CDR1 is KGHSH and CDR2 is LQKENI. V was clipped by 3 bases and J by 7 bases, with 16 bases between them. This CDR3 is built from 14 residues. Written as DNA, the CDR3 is TGTGCCAGCTCACCCGTCGGGGGCTCGGGGGAGCAGTACTTC. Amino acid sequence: CASSPVGGSGEQYF.

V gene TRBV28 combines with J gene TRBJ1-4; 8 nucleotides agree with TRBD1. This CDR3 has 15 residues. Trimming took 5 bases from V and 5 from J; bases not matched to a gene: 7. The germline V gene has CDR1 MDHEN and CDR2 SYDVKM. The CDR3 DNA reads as TGTGCCAGCAGTAATAACAGGGGGGGAAATGAAAAACTGTTTTTT. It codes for CASSNNRGGNEKLFF.